What follows are 30 T cell receptor beta chains derived from one specimen sequenced in a study of blood T cell repertoires in COVID-19. Repertoires were generated with immunoSEQ multiplex PCR, while TCRdb's copy carries only in-frame clones and drops some. This repertoire shows about 140,000 clones, about 91% found once; its top ten account for 1.5% to 1.9%. Sequenced: peripheral blood. Source of these receptors: a woman aged 60-75 years with acute or convalescent COVID-19.

The chain joins TRBV7-2 to TRBJ2-1, with D perhaps TRBD2 (5 bases). CDR3 length equals 15 residues. V shed 5 bases and J shed 9 bases, with 20 bases lying between them. CDR1 is SGHTA and CDR2 is FQGNSA in the germline V gene. The CDR3 spells CASSLPSSQAGEQFF. The CDR3 nucleotides read TGTGCCAGCAGCCTTCCTAGTTCCCAGGCGGGTGAGCAGTTCTTC.

The rearrangement links TRBV7-3 to TRBJ2-3, with D perhaps TRBD2 (6 bases). CDR1 SGHTA and CDR2 FQGTGA come from the germline V gene. Trimming pared 5 bases from V and 1 base from J, leaving 16 bases between. The CDR3 runs 16 residues. The CDR3 loop reads CASSQGGDVRTDTQYF. In DNA form, the CDR3 reads TGTGCCAGCAGCCAGGGCGGGGACGTGCGCACAGATACGCAGTATTTT.

The chain is built from TRBV18 and TRBJ2-1, with TRBD1 as a possible D gene (5 bases). Trimming removed 4 bases from V and 1 base from J, with 14 bases in between. Germline V gives CDR1 KGHSH, CDR2 LQKENI. The CDR3 runs to 16 residues. CDR3 coding DNA: TGTGCCAGCTCACACCCGATAGGGGCGTCCTACAATGAGCAGTTCTTC. Protein: CASSHPIGASYNEQFF.

This sequence joins TRBV5-1 and TRBJ2-1; 9 bases line up with TRBD1. V lost 2 bases to trimming and J lost 8 bases; unmatched junction nucleotides: 5. Looked up from germline, CDR1 is SGHRS and CDR2 is YFSETQ. The CDR3 is 14 amino acids. The CDR3 loop reads CASSLIGQGYEQFF. DNA for the CDR3: TGCGCCAGCAGCTTAATTGGACAGGGGTATGAGCAGTTCTTC.

The rearrangement uses TRBV29-1 and TRBJ1-5; TRBD1 aligns across 10 bases. The J segment lost 5 bases and the V segment lost 4 bases, leaving 8 bases of the junction unmatched. Germline loops: CDR1 SQVTM, CDR2 ANQGSEA. CDR3 size: 15 residues. The CDR3 reads CSVATGGATDQPQHF. CDR3 DNA sequence: TGCAGCGTTGCGACAGGGGGCGCGACTGATCAGCCCCAGCATTTT. The full variable domain, in which reference TRBV29-1 and TRBJ1-5 provide the parts outside the CDR3, is SAVISQKPSRDICQRGTSLTIQCQVDSQVTMMFWYRQQPGQSLTLIATANQGSEATYESGFVIDKFPISRPNLTFSTLTVSNMSPEDSSIYLCSVATGGATDQPQHFGDGTRLSIL.

This clone was observed at least ten times. The genes are TRBV6-4 and TRBJ1-1, with 7 bases fitting TRBD1. The trim removed 6 bases at V and 1 base at J, leaving 8 bases unmatched. This CDR3 region has 15 residues. Germline-derived CDR1 and CDR2 are MRHNA and SNTAGT. This chain's CDR3 is CASRETGRRNTEAFF. The CDR3 nucleotides read TGTGCCAGCAGAGAGACAGGGCGGCGGAACACTGAAGCTTTCTTT.

This CDR3 is CASSQGTGGTDTQYF. In DNA form, the CDR3 reads TGTGCCAGCAGTCAAGGGACAGGGGGCACAGATACGCAGTATTTT. The rearrangement links TRBV6-4 to TRBJ2-3, with 10 bases matching TRBD1. This CDR3 is 15 amino acids long. Trimming at V came to 5 bases and at J to 1 base, leaving 3 bases not matched to a gene. Looked up from germline, CDR1 is MRHNA and CDR2 is SNTAGT.

This clone was counted a single time. DNA of the CDR3: TGTGCCAGCAGCTCCGACAGGGGGCTGGTAGAGACCCAGTACTTC. As protein: CASSSDRGLVETQYF. This sequence joins TRBV7-2 and TRBJ2-5; 10 nucleotides match TRBD1. V shed 4 bases and J 4 bases; nucleotides not matched to a gene: 6. This CDR3 region has 15 residues. The germline V gene encodes CDR1 SGHTA and CDR2 FQGNSA.

The chain carries TRBV6-6 and TRBJ2-7; TRBD2 is a possible D gene (5 bases). The germline V gene has CDR1 MNHNY and CDR2 SVGAGI (reference sequence). The CDR3 is 14 residues long. The V end lost 6 bases, the J end lost 2 bases, and 14 bases lay between the germline ends. DNA of the CDR3: TGTGCCAGCAGAGTGAGCGGCCCGACCTACGAGCAGTACTTC. Its protein product is CASRVSGPTYEQYF.

CDR3 in amino acids: CASRPGTGGNQPQHF. The CDR3 DNA reads TGTGCCAGCAGGCCCGGGACAGGGGGAAATCAGCCCCAGCATTTT. The chain has TRBV28 and TRBJ1-5; 11 bases fit TRBD1. Germline CDR1 reads MDHEN; CDR2 reads SYDVKM. CDR3 length: 15 amino acids. V dropped 6 bases and J dropped 4; count of bases not matched to a gene: 5.

The V gene is TRBV7-3, the J gene TRBJ2-3; TRBD1 aligns across 10 bases. The CDR3 is 16 amino acids. The J segment lost 4 bases and the V segment lost 0 bases, leaving 4 bases of the junction unmatched. Germline CDR1 is SGHTA and CDR2 is FQGTGA. The CDR3 protein is CASSLTRDRGADTQYF. Written as DNA, the CDR3 is TGTGCCAGCAGCTTAACTAGGGACAGGGGTGCAGATACGCAGTATTTT.

This clone was seen a single time. The CDR3 reads CASSTHRDDTGELFF. The CDR3 DNA sequence: TGTGCCAGTAGTACGCACAGGGATGACACCGGGGAGCTGTTTTTT. The chain has TRBV19 and TRBJ2-2; a weak D match, TRBD1 (6 bases). V was shortened by 4 bases and J by 3 bases, with 12 bases between the two germline ends. Germline V gene data show CDR1 as LNHDA and CDR2 as SQIVND (reference sequence). This CDR3 spans 15 amino acids.

In this sample, this clone turned up once. V usage is TRBV4-2 and J usage is TRBJ1-2, with D hard to call. Germline CDR1 is LGHNA and CDR2 is YNFKEQ. The V and J ends lost 4 bases and 6 bases respectively, with 24 bases between them. The CDR3 has 17 amino acids. CDR3: CASSRSGTGEGVDGYTF. The CDR3, as DNA: TGTGCCAGCAGCCGGTCAGGCACGGGAGAGGGAGTAGATGGCTACACCTTC.

The chain joins TRBV7-2 to TRBJ1-5; TRBD1 aligns across 7 bases. The trim removed 5 bases at V and 4 bases at J, leaving 11 bases unmatched. Per germline, CDR1 SGHTA and CDR2 FQGNSA. The CDR3 extends over 16 amino acids. The CDR3 nucleotides are TGTGCCAGCAGCCTGAACGACAGGGTAGGGAATCAGCCCCAGCATTTT. This gives the protein CASSLNDRVGNQPQHF. The full variable domain, rest sourced from reference TRBV7-2 and TRBJ1-5, is GAGVSQSPSNKVTEKGKDVELRCDPISGHTALYWYRQSLGQGLEFLIYFQGNSAPDKSGLPSDRFSAERTGGSVSTLTIQRTQQEDSAVYLCASSLNDRVGNQPQHFGDGTRLSIL.

CDR3 residues: CASSPQGLAGEETQYF. The CDR3 nucleotides are TGTGCCAGCAGCCCACAGGGACTAGCGGGGGAAGAGACCCAGTACTTC. V is TRBV7-2 and J is TRBJ2-5, with TRBD2 matching over 14 bases. In germline, CDR1 is SGHTA, CDR2 FQGNSA. The CDR3 has 16 residues. The J segment lost 3 bases and the V segment lost 5 bases, leaving 5 bases of the junction unmatched. The complete variable domain, with remaining parts taken from reference TRBV7-2 and TRBJ2-5, reads GAGVSQSPSNKVTEKGKDVELRCDPISGHTALYWYRQSLGQGLEFLIYFQGNSAPDKSGLPSDRFSAERTGGSVSTLTIQRTQQEDSAVYLCASSPQGLAGEETQYFGPGTRLLVL.

V and J are TRBV14 and TRBJ1-5; D unclear. Germline loops: CDR1 SGHDN, CDR2 FVKESK. The CDR3 has 20 amino acids. V lost 0 bases to trimming and J lost 4 bases, with 25 bases between them. The CDR3 sequence: CASSQETVSFHGNSNQPQHF. In DNA, the CDR3 is TGTGCCAGCAGCCAAGAAACGGTTTCATTTCACGGGAACTCTAATCAGCCCCAGCATTTT.

The rearrangement uses TRBV5-1 and TRBJ2-3, with D tentatively TRBD1 (6 bases). The CDR3 contains 13 residues. V lost 6 bases and J lost 3, with 11 bases in between. Germline-derived CDR1 and CDR2 are SGHRS and YFSETQ. The DNA of the CDR3 is TGCGCCAGCACCGGCACAGGGACAGATACGCAGTATTTT. Protein sequence: CASTGTGTDTQYF.

The chain uses TRBV28 and TRBJ2-3; tentatively, D is TRBD1 (6 bases). The V gene's germline CDR1 is MDHEN and CDR2 SYDVKM. Trimming stripped 5 bases from V and 1 base from J, with 13 bases between. This CDR3 has 15 amino acids. CDR3: CASSHQGYGTDTQYF. The CDR3 DNA reads as TGTGCCAGCAGTCATCAGGGGTACGGCACAGATACGCAGTATTTT.

The rearrangement links TRBV6-2 or TRBV6-3 to TRBJ2-3, with TRBD2 identical over 8 bases. The germline V gene encodes CDR1 MNHEY and CDR2 SVGEGT. V was clipped by 1 base and J by 1 base; unmatched bases: 4. This CDR3 spans 16 amino acids. Here the CDR3 DNA reads TGTGCCAGCAGTTACTTAGCGGGGCCAGGCACAGATACGCAGTATTTT. This gives the protein CASSYLAGPGTDTQYF.

The V and J genes are TRBV19 and TRBJ2-2, with D possibly being TRBD2 (6 bases). The germline V gene encodes CDR1 LNHDA and CDR2 SQIVND (reference sequence). Trimming removed 7 bases from V and 4 bases from J, with 13 bases in between. This CDR3 is 14 amino acids long. CDR3 DNA: TGTGCCAGTACGGTTTTCGGGGGCACCGGGGAGCTGTTTTTT. It codes for CASTVFGGTGELFF.

The V gene is TRBV19, the J gene TRBJ1-1, with D perhaps matching TRBD1 (6 bases). V lost 6 bases, J lost 4 bases, and 12 bases lay in between. The V gene's germline CDR1 is LNHDA and CDR2 SQIVND (reference sequence). The CDR3 has 13 amino acids. The CDR3 DNA sequence: TGTGCCAGTAGACCACAGGGCGGCACTGAAGCTTTCTTT. Translation gives CASRPQGGTEAFF.

The V gene is TRBV5-8, the J gene TRBJ1-1, with 7 bases that match TRBD1. The CDR3 has 13 residues. Germline V CDR1 and CDR2: SGHTS, YDEGEE. V lost 5 bases, J lost 4 bases, and 5 bases stayed unmatched. CDR3 DNA: TGTGCCAGCAGTACGAACAGGGGCACTGAAGCTTTCTTT. It is translated as CASSTNRGTEAFF.

In this sample, this clone turned up many times. This chain connects TRBV7-2 to TRBJ1-2, with D tentatively TRBD1 (6 bases). The CDR3 spans 15 residues. Trimming cost V 0 bases and J 7 bases, with 15 bases left between them. Germline CDR1 is SGHTA and CDR2 is FQGNSA. The CDR3 DNA sequence: TGTGCCAGCAGCTTAGCAGACCAGGGGTTTGGTGGCTACACCTTC. Residues: CASSLADQGFGGYTF.

This clone was detected only a few times. The chain employs TRBV9 and TRBJ1-2, with D hard to call. The V gene lost 0 bases and the J gene lost 4 bases, with 13 bases spanning the gap. Looked up from germline, CDR1 is SGDLS and CDR2 is YYNGEE. The CDR3 is 15 residues long. The CDR3 here is CASSVAQEGLYGYTF. The CDR3 DNA reads as TGTGCCAGCAGCGTAGCTCAGGAGGGTCTCTATGGCTACACCTTC.

The J gene is TRBJ1-1, the V gene TRBV19, with TRBD1 matching over 8 bases. Trimming took 1 base from V and 5 from J; bases not matched to a gene: 6. The germline V gene encodes CDR1 LNHDA and CDR2 SQIVND (reference sequence). The length of the CDR3 is 15 residues. CDR3 amino acids: CASSIGPGGRTEAFF. The CDR3 nucleotides read TGTGCCAGTAGTATAGGGCCAGGGGGCCGGACTGAAGCTTTCTTT.

This chain links TRBV20-1 with TRBJ1-5; 8 bases line up with TRBD1. The V segment lost 0 bases and the J segment 16 bases; nucleotides outside the gene matches: 5. Germline V gene lookup returns CDR1 DFQATT and CDR2 SNEGSKA (reference sequence). The CDR3 extends over 11 amino acids. Here the CDR3 DNA reads TGCAGTGCTAGAGATGGACAGGGAGATCATTTT. It is translated as CSARDGQGDHF.

The rearrangement joins TRBV7-2 to TRBJ2-5; D remains unclear. There are 18 residues in the CDR3. V was trimmed by 8 bases and J by 7 bases, leaving 32 bases between them. Germline assignment: CDR1 SGHTA and CDR2 FQGNSA. The DNA of the CDR3 is TGTGCCAGCCCTTTGGGTCGAGGTCTAGAAAGCGCCGGATGGACCCAGTACTTC. Encoded protein: CASPLGRGLESAGWTQYF.

The chain links TRBV7-2 to TRBJ2-2; 11 bases match TRBD2. Germline CDR1 SGHTA, CDR2 FQGNSA. The ends lost 1 base at V and 1 base at J; junction bases unmatched: 5. The CDR3 sequence is 18 residues long. CDR3 amino acids: CASSLGLAGSGNTGELFF. DNA for the CDR3: TGTGCCAGCAGCTTAGGACTAGCGGGGTCAGGGAACACCGGGGAGCTGTTTTTT.

The chain joins TRBV25-1 to TRBJ1-2, with D unclear. The CDR3 runs to 14 residues. Germline CDR1 and CDR2: MGHDK and SYGVNS. The V and J ends lost 3 bases and 8 bases respectively, with 16 bases between them. CDR3 sequence: CASSEWGTPGGYTF. The CDR3 DNA reads TGTGCCAGCAGTGAGTGGGGTACCCCGGGAGGCTACACCTTC.

The rearrangement joins TRBV5-1 to TRBJ1-1; TRBD1 is a possible D gene (5 bases). The CDR3 consists of 14 residues. V was pared by 2 bases and J by 1 base, with 9 bases between. Germline V gene sequence: CDR1 SGHRS, CDR2 YFSETQ. In DNA form, the CDR3 reads TGCGCCAGCAGCTTCCAGGGTCAGAACACTGAAGCTTTCTTT. Amino acid sequence: CASSFQGQNTEAFF.